The entry that follows covers one T cell receptor beta chain sequence. The repertoire was sequenced with immunoSEQ multiplex PCR; TCRdb's copy has only in-frame clones and lacks some. The sample contains about 120,000 clones, approximately 88% of which appear only once. Trimming pared 3 bases from V and 7 bases from J, leaving 9 bases between. The CDR3 contains 12 residues. Germline values: CDR1 SNHLY, CDR2 FYNNEI. These data come from a study of T cell responses to AZD1222 COVID-19 vaccine. This chain joins TRBV2 and TRBJ1-1, with D unclear. The sample here was peripheral blood, taken on day 0 of AZD1222 vaccination. The receptor was derived from an adult in good health. The CDR3 sequence is CASSERRIEAFF. The CDR3 bases are TGTGCCAGCAGTGAGCGGCGGATTGAAGCTTTCTTT.